The 21 T cell receptor beta chains below were found in one sample sequenced in a study of PD-1 blockade in classical Hodgkin lymphoma (dated by TCRdb to the early 2020s). The time point label for this specimen denotes: cycle 4 day 1 (C4D1), after five to seven weeks of nivolumab. Every trial patient had relapsed following autologous stem cell transplantation, and prior brentuximab vedotin exposure was what differed among cohorts A, B and C. The method behind the library was the immunoSEQ multiplex PCR assay. Sourced from immuneACCESS, this table was stored by TCRdb with only in-frame sequences that have V and J called. A share of the clones is absent; for the studies checked, an unresolved V gene accounts for under half, and the remainder has no known explanation. The sample data list roughly 64,000 clones, and more than 80% of these were observed just once. Around 10% of the sample belongs to the ten largest clones.

Sequences were derived from peripheral blood mononuclear cells (PBMCs), sampled before the fourth cycle of nivolumab. These receptors came from a human donor with classical Hodgkin lymphoma.

The chain recombines TRBV7-2 with TRBJ1-2; a possible D gene is TRBD1 (6 bases). There are 15 residues in the CDR3. Looked up from germline, CDR1 is SGHTA and CDR2 is FQGNSA. V shed 5 bases and J shed 4 bases, with 17 bases lying between them. The CDR3 protein is CASSHRAGQPYGYTF. The DNA of the CDR3 is TGTGCCAGCAGCCACCGCGCGGGACAACCCTATGGCTACACCTTC.

This CDR3 is CASRSLAGQETQYF. The CDR3 DNA reads as TGTGCCAGCAGATCCCTAGCGGGCCAAGAGACCCAGTACTTC. The chain has TRBV28 and TRBJ2-5; 8 positions agree with TRBD2. The trim removed 6 bases at V and 1 base at J, leaving 4 bases unmatched. CDR1 MDHEN and CDR2 SYDVKM come from the germline V gene. The CDR3 runs to 14 residues.

CDR3 coding DNA: TGTGCCAGCAGCTTAGCGGGGGGCCCTTATTTACAAGAGACCCAGTACTTC. Translated: CASSLAGGPYLQETQYF. The chain carries TRBV7-8 and TRBJ2-5; D may match TRBD1 or TRBD2 (6 bases each). The CDR3 consists of 17 residues. V shed 0 bases and J shed 2 bases, with 16 bases lying between them. The germline gives CDR1 SGHVS, CDR2 FQNEAQ.

The chain uses TRBV6-1 and TRBJ1-1, with D unclear. Deletions cut 8 bases from V and 0 bases from J, with 13 bases between. CDR1 is MNHNS and CDR2 is SASEGT in the germline V gene. The CDR3 consists of 14 residues. CDR3 coding DNA: TGTGCCAGCGGTACGTGGCGGTTGAACACTGAAGCTTTCTTT. It specifies CASGTWRLNTEAFF.

The chain carries TRBV6-1 and TRBJ1-2; D is undetermined. V was trimmed by 1 base and J by 0 bases, leaving 6 bases between them. The germline V gene has CDR1 MNHNS and CDR2 SASEGT. This CDR3 contains 14 residues. Here the CDR3 DNA reads TGTGCCAGCAGTGAAGAGGACCCTAACTATGGCTACACCTTC. Residues: CASSEEDPNYGYTF.

The chain is built from TRBV9 and TRBJ2-7; D not certain. The CDR3 loop spans 14 amino acids. Germline V CDR1 and CDR2: SGDLS, YYNGEE. V lost 0 bases and J 0 bases, leaving 7 bases between the germline ends. The CDR3, as DNA: TGTGCCAGCAGCGTAGCCCAAAGCTCCTACGAGCAGTACTTC. Protein product: CASSVAQSSYEQYF.

The chain's CDR3 is CASSEGARDYGYTF. The CDR3 nucleotides read TGTGCCAGCAGTGAAGGGGCCAGGGACTATGGCTACACCTTC. The chain recombines TRBV6-1 with TRBJ1-2, with D perhaps TRBD1 (5 bases). The CDR3 runs 14 residues. Germline V gene lookup returns CDR1 MNHNS and CDR2 SASEGT. V was clipped by 1 base and J by 3 bases, with 9 bases between them.

A few counts support this clone. The chain uses TRBV5-1 and TRBJ2-5; possible D gene TRBD1, 6 bases. CDR3 length: 16 residues. The germline gives CDR1 SGHRS, CDR2 YFSETQ. V was trimmed by 2 bases and J by 1 base, leaving 15 bases between them. CDR3 loop: CASSLGSTGIQETQYF. CDR3 nucleotide sequence: TGCGCCAGCAGCTTAGGATCGACAGGCATCCAAGAGACCCAGTACTTC.

The chain recombines TRBV6-4 with TRBJ1-6; TRBD1 is a possible D gene (5 bases). The germline CDR1 and CDR2 sequences are MRHNA and SNTAGT. V was clipped by 3 bases and J by 10 bases, with 13 bases between them. This CDR3 comprises 14 residues. The CDR3: CASSDGQGGSPLHF. For the CDR3, the DNA is TGTGCCAGCAGTGATGGCCAGGGTGGCTCACCCCTCCACTTT.

V usage is TRBV6-5 and J usage is TRBJ1-1; D remains ambiguous. V was shortened by 7 bases and J by 0 bases, with 9 bases between the two germline ends. This CDR3 contains 13 residues. Germline values: CDR1 MNHEY, CDR2 SVGAGI. This chain's CDR3 is CASMAGLNTEAFF. The DNA of the CDR3 is TGTGCCAGCATGGCGGGGTTGAACACTGAAGCTTTCTTT.

Note on this clone: A read error may account for a junction end that differs from germline. The J gene is TRBJ1-2, the V gene TRBV10-3, with D maybe TRBD1 (6 bases). This CDR3 contains 11 residues. Germline V gene sequence: CDR1 ENHRY, CDR2 SYGVKD. CDR3 loop: CAISEGGQNRF. CDR3 sequence (DNA): TGTGCCATCAGTGAGGGGGGCCAAAACCGCTTC.

This clone came up once. The chain combines TRBV2 with TRBJ1-2; tentatively, D is TRBD1 (5 bases). Germline CDR1 and CDR2: SNHLY and FYNNEI. CDR3 length: 12 residues. Trimming shortened V by 6 bases and J by 0 bases, and 5 bases separated the two germline ends. The CDR3 coding sequence is TGTGCCAGCAGGACAGCTAACTATGGCTACACCTTC. This sequence encodes CASRTANYGYTF.

The V and J genes are TRBV7-9 and TRBJ1-1, with D uncertain. The length of the CDR3 is 15 residues. The V and J ends lost 4 bases and 5 bases respectively, with 17 bases between them. CDR1 and CDR2 from the germline V gene are SEHNR and FQNEAQ (reference sequence). The CDR3 nucleotides are TGTGCCAGCAGCTCCGAACCCCCAGTCCGGACTGAAGCTTTCTTT. This gives the protein CASSSEPPVRTEAFF.

The genes are TRBV7-6 and TRBJ2-7; 9 bases fit TRBD1. CDR1 is SGHVS and CDR2 is FNYEAQ in the germline V gene. The CDR3 runs to 14 residues. V dropped 5 bases and J dropped 6; count of bases not matched to a gene: 8. The CDR3: CASSTPGQGAEQYF. The CDR3 coding sequence is TGTGCCAGCAGCACGCCGGGACAGGGCGCCGAGCAGTACTTC.

This chain links TRBV28 with TRBJ1-6, with 9 nucleotides matching TRBD1. There are 16 residues in the CDR3. V was clipped by 3 bases and J by 8 bases; unmatched bases: 8. From germline, CDR1 is MDHEN and CDR2 SYDVKM. In DNA form, the CDR3 reads TGTGCCAGCAGTTTTGTGTGGACAGGGGTCGATTCACCCCTCCACTTT. This translates into CASSFVWTGVDSPLHF.

The V call is TRBV27, the J call TRBJ1-6; 7 nucleotides agree with TRBD1. V dropped 6 bases and J dropped 6; count of bases not matched to a gene: 5. The CDR3 has 14 amino acids. Germline V lookup: CDR1 MNHEY, CDR2 SMNVEV (reference sequence). CDR3 sequence (DNA): TGTGCCAGCAGCCAGACAGGGCCTAATTCACCCCTCCACTTT. Translation gives CASSQTGPNSPLHF.

This chain uses TRBV6-1 with TRBJ1-1; unclear D gene. The CDR3 is 14 amino acids. Trimming shortened V by 6 bases and J by 0 bases, and 11 bases separated the two germline ends. Germline CDR1 MNHNS, CDR2 SASEGT. As DNA, the CDR3 is TGTGCCAGCAGCAAATACCCCTTGAACACTGAAGCTTTCTTT. It encodes CASSKYPLNTEAFF.

The chain recombines TRBV7-6 with TRBJ2-5; weak D call: TRBD1 (6 bases). The CDR3 consists of 11 residues. Trimming shortened V by 8 bases and J by 3 bases, and 7 bases separated the two germline ends. Germline loops: CDR1 SGHVS, CDR2 FNYEAQ. The chain's CDR3 is CASAGEETQYF. In nucleotides, the CDR3 is TGTGCCAGCGCAGGGGAAGAGACCCAGTACTTC.

The rearrangement joins TRBV15 to TRBJ1-1; D may be TRBD1 (5 bases). The CDR3 length is 14 residues. Deletions cut 3 bases from V and 1 base from J, with 9 bases between. CDR1 and CDR2 from the germline V gene are LNHNV and YYDKDF (reference sequence). CDR3 region: CATSSTQGNTEAFF. The CDR3 nucleotides read TGTGCCACCAGCAGCACCCAGGGGAACACTGAAGCTTTCTTT.

The chain's CDR3 is CAIEGQDNEQFF. The DNA for the CDR3 is TGTGCCATCGAAGGACAGGACAATGAGCAGTTCTTC. The chain couples TRBV10-3 to TRBJ2-1; 7 bases fit TRBD1. CDR3 size: 12 residues. V shed 8 bases, J shed 5 bases, and the junction held 3 bases outside the gene matches. Germline V CDR1 and CDR2: ENHRY, SYGVKD.

The chain is built from TRBV7-6 and TRBJ2-3; 9 positions match TRBD2. CDR1 is SGHVS, CDR2 FNYEAQ, per germline. This CDR3 is 16 amino acids long. J was trimmed by 2 bases and V by 5 bases; bases with no gene match: 8. The CDR3 DNA reads TGTGCCAGCAGCAGACGCGGGGGGGCCCTCACAGATACGCAGTATTTT. Its translation is CASSRRGGALTDTQYF.